This TCR beta chain was sequenced during a study of tumor and adjacent non-tumor tissue in lung cancer. Notes on the study in general: Top 100 clones took a larger repertoire share in normal lung.

Three rounds of nested PCR, following a modified ARM-PCR protocol, produced the TCRbeta library. TCRdb ran MiXCR on the multiplex PCR reads and lists one entry per CDR3 protein. The sample has 120,000 or so distinct CDR3 sequences, around three fifths seen once. This clonotype was observed many times. The antigen is unknown. The CDR3 is 16 amino acids. Germline CDR1 and CDR2: SGHAT and FQNNGV. V was cut by 4 bases and J by 4 bases, with 17 bases left in between. No cell sorting was done before RNA was extracted from the tissue. This sequence was found in a young man with non-small cell lung cancer. Sample: lung tumor tissue. The gene calls are TRBV11-2 and TRBJ2-1, with D unresolved. In DNA, the CDR3 is TGTGCCAGCAGCTCGCCCGGCTCCCCCCCATACAATGAGCAGTTCTTC. Encoded protein: CASSSPGSPPYNEQFF.